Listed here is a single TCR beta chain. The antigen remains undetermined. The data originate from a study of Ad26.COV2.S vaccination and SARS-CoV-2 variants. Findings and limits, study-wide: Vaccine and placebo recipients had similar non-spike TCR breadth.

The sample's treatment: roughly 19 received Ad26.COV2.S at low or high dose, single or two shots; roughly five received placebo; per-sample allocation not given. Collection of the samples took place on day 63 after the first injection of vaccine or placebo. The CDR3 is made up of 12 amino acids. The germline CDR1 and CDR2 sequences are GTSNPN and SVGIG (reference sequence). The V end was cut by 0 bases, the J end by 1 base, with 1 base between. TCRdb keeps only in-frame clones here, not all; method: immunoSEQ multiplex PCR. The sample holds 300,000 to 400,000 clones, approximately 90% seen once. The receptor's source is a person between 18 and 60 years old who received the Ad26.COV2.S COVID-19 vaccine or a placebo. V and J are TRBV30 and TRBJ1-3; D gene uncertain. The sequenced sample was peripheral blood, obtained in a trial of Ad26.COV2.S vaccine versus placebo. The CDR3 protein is CAWSVSGNTIYF. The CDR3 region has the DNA TGTGCCTGGAGTGTATCTGGAAACACCATATATTTT.